Following are 9 T cell receptor beta chains from one sample sequenced in a study of OX40 agonist ivuxolimab in advanced cancers. This table comes from immunoSEQ multiplex PCR, and its TCRdb copy is limited to in-frame clones, with some not included. The data hold about 67,000 clones, with 70% to 90% observed a single time. The specimen was CD4+ or CD8+ T cells sorted from blood, collected in a trial of the OX40 agonist ivuxolimab. These TCRs come from an adult with an advanced solid tumor such as melanoma, head and neck, liver or kidney cancer.

V gene TRBV6-1 combines with J gene TRBJ2-5; D not resolved. The CDR3 is 11 residues long. Germline CDR1 is MNHNS and CDR2 is SASEGT. The V end was cut by 3 bases, the J end by 10 bases, with 9 bases between. The CDR3 region is CASSEQVGQYF. The CDR3, as DNA: TGTGCCAGCAGTGAGCAGGTGGGCCAGTACTTC.

The chain joins TRBV5-6 to TRBJ2-5; 9 bases match TRBD2. This CDR3 spans 15 amino acids. V shed 4 bases, J shed 5 bases, and the junction held 9 bases outside the gene matches. CDR1 is SGHDT and CDR2 is YYEEEE in the germline V gene. As DNA, the CDR3 is TGTGCCAGCAGCGCAAGTAGCGGGAGCTGGGAGACCCAGTACTTC. This translates into CASSASSGSWETQYF.

J is TRBJ2-7 and V is TRBV5-6; 7 bases are shared with TRBD1. CDR1 and CDR2 from the germline V gene are SGHDT and YYEEEE. V lost 1 base to trimming and J lost 4 bases; unmatched junction nucleotides: 14. The CDR3 sequence is 17 residues long. CDR3 in amino acids: CASSLRLGGRSRYEQYF. The CDR3 DNA sequence: TGTGCCAGCAGCTTGAGGTTAGGGGGCCGATCGCGGTACGAGCAGTACTTC.

This clone occurred once. The rearrangement joins TRBV6-5 to TRBJ2-5; the D is unclear. Germline lookup yields CDR1 MNHEY and CDR2 SVGAGI. Trimming pared 3 bases from V and 0 bases from J, leaving 14 bases between. CDR3 size: 16 residues. The CDR3 nucleotides read TGTGCCAGCAGTTATTCCCCGCTACTAAACCAAGAGACCCAGTACTTC. It encodes CASSYSPLLNQETQYF.

The V and J genes are TRBV11-3 and TRBJ2-7; maybe TRBD2 (5 bases). The V end lost 2 bases, the J end lost 6 bases, and 5 bases lay between the germline ends. The germline V gene encodes CDR1 SGHNT and CDR2 YENEEA. The CDR3 spans 11 residues. CDR3 protein: CASSLLAEQYF. DNA of the CDR3: TGTGCCAGCAGCTTACTAGCCGAGCAGTACTTC.

The chain couples TRBV28 to TRBJ1-2; D call uncertain. V was trimmed by 0 bases and J by 4 bases, leaving 3 bases between them. CDR3 length: 12 residues. Germline assignment: CDR1 MDHEN and CDR2 SYDVKM. The CDR3 bases are TGTGCCAGCAGTTTATGGGGCTATGGCTACACCTTC. This gives the protein CASSLWGYGYTF.

The chain joins TRBV11-3 to TRBJ1-1, with 9 bases matching TRBD1. The CDR3 is made up of 18 amino acids. Germline assignment: CDR1 SGHNT and CDR2 YENEEA. J gave up 0 bases and V 6 bases, and 14 bases lay outside the gene matches. In DNA, the CDR3 is TGTGCCAGCAGTAACCCCGGGACAGGGTTATGGATGAACACTGAAGCTTTCTTT. Residues: CASSNPGTGLWMNTEAFF.

This chain uses TRBV19 with TRBJ2-1; 8 nucleotides match TRBD1. Germline values: CDR1 LNHDA, CDR2 SQIVND (reference sequence). The CDR3 loop spans 16 amino acids. Germline trimming cut 5 bases from V and 6 bases from J; bases unmatched to any gene: 12. CDR3 amino acids: CASSRQGSSASNEQFF. Written as DNA, the CDR3 is TGTGCCAGTAGTCGACAGGGGTCTAGCGCATCCAATGAGCAGTTCTTC.

The chain uses TRBV11-3 and TRBJ2-1, with 12 positions matching TRBD2. This CDR3 comprises 19 residues. J lost 4 bases, V lost 4 bases, and 14 bases had no gene match. From germline, CDR1 is SGHNT and CDR2 YENEEA. The CDR3 spells CASSSGLGLAGSEYNEQFF. CDR3 DNA sequence: TGTGCCAGCAGCTCCGGACTCGGACTAGCGGGATCTGAATACAATGAGCAGTTCTTC.